One and the same sample provided the 23 T cell receptor beta chains below, sequenced in a study of T cell responses to AZD1222 COVID-19 vaccine. Assay used: immunoSEQ multiplex PCR; TCRdb lists only in-frame clones, some missing. The sample shows 90,000 to 150,000 clones, 85% to 90% of them seen only once. Specimen: peripheral blood, collected 28 days after the second AZD1222 dose. These TCRs come from an adult who received the AZD1222 COVID-19 vaccine.

This clone was observed once. CDR3 DNA: TGTGCCAGCAGCCGAGCACGGGGCGTGAACACTGAAGCTTTCTTT. Protein: CASSRARGVNTEAFF. The V call is TRBV3-1 (or the pseudogene TRBV3-2), the J call TRBJ1-1; the D gene is possibly TRBD1 (5 bases). This CDR3 spans 15 amino acids. The germline gives CDR1 LGHDT, CDR2 YNNKEL (reference sequence). V was trimmed by 4 bases and J by 0 bases, leaving 12 bases between them.

The chain carries TRBV14 and TRBJ2-3, with 14 bases aligning to TRBD2. V was pared by 4 bases and J by 3 bases, with 9 bases of the junction left unmatched. The CDR3 runs to 18 residues. Germline-derived CDR1 and CDR2 are SGHDN and FVKESK. The CDR3 loop reads CASSPIPGLAGDTDTQYF. Here the CDR3 DNA reads TGTGCCAGCAGCCCCATCCCGGGACTAGCGGGGGATACAGATACGCAGTATTTT.

This chain links TRBV11-3 with TRBJ1-1; D ambiguous. There are 13 residues in the CDR3. The V gene's germline CDR1 is SGHNT and CDR2 YENEEA. Between the trimmed V and J ends, which lost 5 bases and 0 bases, there was a span of 7 bases. CDR3 sequence reads: CASSANMNTEAFF. In nucleotides, the CDR3 is TGTGCCAGCAGCGCCAATATGAACACTGAAGCTTTCTTT.

The chain is built from TRBV3-1 (or the pseudogene TRBV3-2) and TRBJ1-4; D is unresolved. The CDR3 is made up of 13 amino acids. V lost 0 bases to trimming and J lost 8 bases, with 7 bases between them. The germline V gene has CDR1 LGHDT and CDR2 YNNKEL (reference sequence). The CDR3 region has the DNA TGTGCCAGCAGCCAAGACGTTGGAGAAAAACTGTTTTTT. Encoded protein: CASSQDVGEKLFF.

The V gene is TRBV24-1, the J gene TRBJ2-2, with 9 positions matching TRBD1. The germline gives CDR1 KGHDR, CDR2 SFDVKD. J was trimmed by 4 bases and V by 1 base; bases with no gene match: 12. The CDR3 extends over 19 amino acids. The CDR3, as DNA: TGTGCCACCAGTGATTTAGGATCGGGACAGGGCAAAGTCACCGGGGAGCTGTTTTTT. This translates into CATSDLGSGQGKVTGELFF.

This chain joins TRBV6-2 or TRBV6-3 and TRBJ1-2; D possibly corresponds to TRBD1 (6 bases). This CDR3 comprises 14 residues. Per germline, CDR1 MNHEY and CDR2 SVGEGT. Trimming stripped 2 bases from V and 4 bases from J, with 11 bases between. CDR3 sequence reads: CASSYPTGRYGYTF. Here the CDR3 DNA reads TGTGCCAGCAGTTACCCGACAGGCCGCTATGGCTACACCTTC.

This clone was counted a single time. The rearrangement links TRBV6-2 or TRBV6-3 to TRBJ1-1, with 7 nucleotides matching TRBD1. There are 15 residues in the CDR3. Germline loops: CDR1 MNHEY, CDR2 SVGEGT. Trimming at V came to 5 bases and at J to 1 base, leaving 7 bases not matched to a gene. CDR3 region: CASSTWDRWNTEAFF. The CDR3 DNA follows: TGTGCCAGCAGTACTTGGGACAGATGGAACACTGAAGCTTTCTTT.

J is TRBJ1-1 and V is TRBV25-1; D is undetermined. Per germline, CDR1 MGHDK and CDR2 SYGVNS. Trimming took off 4 bases at V and 0 bases at J, with 3 bases between the two ends. The CDR3 loop spans 12 amino acids. CDR3 sequence reads: CASSAVNTEAFF. Here the CDR3 DNA reads TGTGCCAGCAGTGCGGTGAACACTGAAGCTTTCTTT.

This chain connects TRBV6-1 to TRBJ1-5, with D unclear. V was cut by 1 base and J by 4 bases, with 8 bases left in between. Germline values: CDR1 MNHNS, CDR2 SASEGT. CDR3 length: 14 amino acids. The DNA of the CDR3 is TGTGCCAGCAGTGAAGGGGGAGCTAATCAGCCCCAGCATTTT. This codes for CASSEGGANQPQHF.

This clone was observed once. The CDR3 nucleotides are TGTGCTAGTGGACCGTCGACACTTGCCTATGGCTACACCTTC. Translated, it gives CASGPSTLAYGYTF. The V gene is TRBV12-5, the J gene TRBJ1-2; D unclear. Germline V CDR1 and CDR2: LGHNT, FRNRAP. Trimming took off 6 bases at V and 4 bases at J, with 15 bases between the two ends. This CDR3 has 14 residues. Based on the CDR3 plus reference TRBV12-5 and TRBJ1-2, the full variable domain is DARVTQTPRHKVTEMGQEVTMRCQPILGHNTVFWYRQTMMQGLELLAYFRNRAPLDDSGMPKDRFSAEMPDATLATLKIQPSEPRDSAVYFCASGPSTLAYGYTFGSGTRLTVV.

This chain uses TRBV18 with TRBJ1-1; the D is unclear. CDR1 is KGHSH, CDR2 LQKENI, per germline. This CDR3 is 15 amino acids long. Trimming left V 2 bases short and J 3 bases short, with 13 bases between. DNA for the CDR3: TGTGCCAGCTCACCAAGATTAGGATCGGACACTGAAGCTTTCTTT. This sequence encodes CASSPRLGSDTEAFF.

The chain employs TRBV12-2 and TRBJ2-7. TRBV12-2 constitutes a pseudogene. This CDR3 region has 15 residues. CDR3 DNA sequence: TGTGCAAGTCGCCCCTCCGGACGGAACTCCTACGAGCAGTACTTC. Its translation: CASRPSGRNSYEQYF.

This clone was seen a handful of times. This chain links TRBV6-2 or TRBV6-3 with TRBJ1-2, with D perhaps matching TRBD1 (5 bases). The CDR3 has 13 residues. V shed 4 bases and J shed 10 bases, with 16 bases lying between them. Germline loops: CDR1 MNHEY, CDR2 SVGEGT. CDR3 loop: CASSSGTGFYYTF. CDR3 bases: TGTGCCAGCAGTTCAGGGACGGGTTTTTACTACACCTTC.

The rearrangement joins TRBV6-1 to TRBJ2-4; D gene ambiguous. Germline values: CDR1 MNHNS, CDR2 SASEGT. Trimming took off 1 base at V and 0 bases at J, with 4 bases between the two ends. This CDR3 comprises 14 residues. The CDR3 is CASSEGIAKNIQYF. CDR3 nucleotide sequence: TGTGCCAGCAGTGAAGGGATAGCCAAAAACATTCAGTACTTC.

The chain couples TRBV9 to TRBJ1-2, with TRBD1 matching 7 bases. Germline CDR1 is SGDLS and CDR2 is YYNGEE. The CDR3 has 14 amino acids. With 6 bases clipped from V and 7 bases from J, the junction kept 12 bases outside the gene matches. The CDR3 spells CASKHREGAVGYTF. CDR3 sequence (DNA): TGTGCCAGCAAGCACCGGGAGGGGGCTGTTGGCTACACCTTC.

The chain carries TRBV6-4 and TRBJ1-2; a possible D gene is TRBD1 (5 bases). Trimming pared 8 bases from V and 3 bases from J, leaving 19 bases between. The CDR3 sequence is 15 residues long. CDR1 and CDR2 from the germline V gene are MRHNA and SNTAGT. CDR3: CASSPGGASDYGYTF. Written as DNA, the CDR3 is TGTGCCAGCTCCCCGGGAGGGGCAAGCGACTATGGCTACACCTTC.

The rearrangement joins TRBV6-5 to TRBJ1-2, with 11 bases that match TRBD1. CDR3 length equals 14 residues. Germline-derived CDR1 and CDR2 are MNHEY and SVGAGI. V dropped 6 bases and J dropped 4; count of bases not matched to a gene: 4. CDR3 sequence (DNA): TGTGCCAGCAGAAGGGACAGGGGGAGCTATGGCTACACCTTC. Amino acid sequence: CASRRDRGSYGYTF.

Regarding this clone: At the DNA level, this CDR3 is encoded by other sequences in the same sample as well. This chain uses TRBV5-1 with TRBJ1-6; no definite D call. This CDR3 has 14 amino acids. The germline V gene has CDR1 SGHRS and CDR2 YFSETQ. V was trimmed by 0 bases and J by 5 bases, leaving 6 bases between them. The CDR3 loop is CASSLAGDNSPLHF. In DNA, the CDR3 is TGCGCCAGCAGCTTGGCGGGAGATAATTCACCCCTCCACTTT.

J is TRBJ1-3 and V is TRBV27; the D gene is possibly TRBD1 (6 bases). The V and J ends lost 4 bases and 4 bases respectively, with 17 bases between them. CDR3 length equals 16 residues. Germline V gene lookup returns CDR1 MNHEY and CDR2 SMNVEV (reference sequence). The CDR3 bases are TGTGCCAGCAGTTCCCTAGTTGGGGGGCCCGGAAACACCATATATTTT. It specifies CASSSLVGGPGNTIYF.

The V gene is TRBV7-9, the J gene TRBJ1-1; D is uncertain. The length of the CDR3 is 13 residues. The germline V gene encodes CDR1 SEHNR and CDR2 FQNEAQ (reference sequence). The V gene lost 1 base and the J gene lost 7 bases, with 10 bases spanning the gap. The CDR3 here is CASSLVQLGEAFF. Written as DNA, the CDR3 is TGTGCCAGCAGCTTAGTACAACTCGGTGAAGCTTTCTTT. The entire variable domain, with the rest obtained from reference TRBV7-9 and TRBJ1-1, is as follows: DTGVSQNPRHKITKRGQNVTFRCDPISEHNRLYWYRQTLGQGPEFLTYFQNEAQLEKSRLLSDRFSAERPKGSFSTLEIQRTEQGDSAMYLCASSLVQLGEAFFGQGTRLTVV.

The V and J genes are TRBV5-4 and TRBJ1-2; tentatively, D is TRBD1 (6 bases). Germline V CDR1 and CDR2: SGHNT, YYREEE (reference sequence). The CDR3 totals 14 residues. Trimming stripped 6 bases from V and 0 bases from J, with 12 bases between. The CDR3 sequence: CASNLQGTNYGYTF. CDR3 coding DNA: TGTGCCAGCAACTTACAGGGTACTAACTATGGCTACACCTTC.

The chain is built from TRBV3-1 (or the pseudogene TRBV3-2) and TRBJ1-1, with D uncertain. This CDR3 spans 12 amino acids. Germline V gives CDR1 LGHDT, CDR2 YNNKEL (reference sequence). V lost 4 bases and J 3 bases, leaving 6 bases between the germline ends. In DNA, the CDR3 is TGTGCCAGCAGCCGAGGACACACTGAAGCTTTCTTT. Its protein is CASSRGHTEAFF.

The genes are TRBV4-1 and TRBJ2-7, with TRBD1 identical over 10 bases. The V gene's germline CDR1 is MGHRA and CDR2 YSYEKL. The V segment lost 3 bases and the J segment 3 bases; nucleotides outside the gene matches: 8. This CDR3 comprises 16 residues. The CDR3 here is CASSQSPGQGNYEQYF. The DNA for the CDR3 is TGCGCCAGCAGCCAGTCGCCGGGACAGGGGAACTACGAGCAGTACTTC.